This TCR beta chain was observed in a study of PD-L1 blockade in urothelial cancer. This clone appeared a few times. The sample's time point: pretreatment peripheral blood. It was locally advanced or metastatic urothelial carcinoma that patients had. Germline lookup yields CDR1 GTSNPN and CDR2 SVGIG (reference sequence). CDR3 length equals 15 residues. Trimming removed 4 bases from V and 5 bases from J; junction bases left unmatched: 8. Sequencing used immunoSEQ multiplex PCR; TCRdb keeps in-frame clones, though not all of them. The repertoire consists of 86,000 or so clones, with under 90% occurring once and the leading ten covering about an eighth.

The source of this sequence is a man in his 60s with urothelial cancer. Specimen: PBMCs, collected around atezolizumab (anti-PD-L1) treatment. The chain joins TRBV30 to TRBJ1-5; 10 bases are a match to TRBD1. The CDR3 DNA sequence: TGTGCCTGGACCAGACAGGGGGCTTTCTATCAGCCCCAGCATTTT. Amino acid sequence: CAWTRQGAFYQPQHF.